This T cell receptor beta chain is drawn from a study of blood T cell repertoires in COVID-19. This CDR3 comprises 12 residues. The trim removed 6 bases at V and 9 bases at J, leaving 2 bases unmatched. TCRdb's copy holds only in-frame clones and misses some; the assay was immunoSEQ multiplex PCR. The sample records 70,000 to 95,000 clones, 80% being singletons. V is TRBV12-3 or TRBV12-4 and J is TRBJ1-6, with TRBD1 matching 7 bases. The receptor was isolated from a woman between 40 and 55 years old with active or convalescent COVID-19. Material for sequencing was peripheral blood. The CDR3 nucleotides read TGTGCCAGCAGAACAGGGGTTTCACCCCTCCACTTT. This codes for CASRTGVSPLHF.